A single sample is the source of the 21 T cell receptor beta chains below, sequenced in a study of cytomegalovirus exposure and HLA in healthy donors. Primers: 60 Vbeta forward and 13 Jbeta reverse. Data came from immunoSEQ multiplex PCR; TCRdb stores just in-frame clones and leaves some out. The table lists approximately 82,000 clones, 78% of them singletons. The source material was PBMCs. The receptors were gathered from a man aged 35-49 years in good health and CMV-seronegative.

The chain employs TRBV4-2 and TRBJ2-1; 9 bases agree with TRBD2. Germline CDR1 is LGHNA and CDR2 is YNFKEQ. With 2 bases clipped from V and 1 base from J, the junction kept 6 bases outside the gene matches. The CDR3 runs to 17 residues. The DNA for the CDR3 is TGTGCCAGCAGCCAACTCCTAGCGGGACGGTCCTACAATGAGCAGTTCTTC. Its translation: CASSQLLAGRSYNEQFF.

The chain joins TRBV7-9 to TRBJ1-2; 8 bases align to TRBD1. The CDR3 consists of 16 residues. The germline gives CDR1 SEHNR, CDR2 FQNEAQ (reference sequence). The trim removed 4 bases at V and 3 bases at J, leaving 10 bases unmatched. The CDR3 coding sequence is TGTGCCAGCAGCTCCTCAGGGGGCAATTTGGACTATGGCTACACCTTC. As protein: CASSSSGGNLDYGYTF.

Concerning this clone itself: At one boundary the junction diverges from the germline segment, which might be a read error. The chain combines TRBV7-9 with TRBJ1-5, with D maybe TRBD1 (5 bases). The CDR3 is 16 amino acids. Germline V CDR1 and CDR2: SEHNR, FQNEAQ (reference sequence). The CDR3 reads CSSSLGAVFSNQPQHF. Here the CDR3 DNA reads TGTTCCAGCAGCTTAGGGGCAGTCTTTAGCAATCAGCCCCAGCATTTT.

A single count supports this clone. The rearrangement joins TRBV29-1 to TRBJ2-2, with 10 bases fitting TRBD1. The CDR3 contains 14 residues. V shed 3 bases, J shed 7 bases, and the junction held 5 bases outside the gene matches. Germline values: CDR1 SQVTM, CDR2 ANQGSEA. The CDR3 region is CSVETGQGVGELFF. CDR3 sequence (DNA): TGCAGCGTTGAGACCGGACAGGGGGTCGGGGAGCTGTTTTTT.

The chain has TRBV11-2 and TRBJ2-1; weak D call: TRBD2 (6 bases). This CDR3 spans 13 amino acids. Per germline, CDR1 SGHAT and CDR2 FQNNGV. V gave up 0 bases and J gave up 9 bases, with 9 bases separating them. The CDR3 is CASSLELAGEQFF. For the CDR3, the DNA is TGTGCCAGCAGCTTAGAACTAGCTGGTGAGCAGTTCTTC. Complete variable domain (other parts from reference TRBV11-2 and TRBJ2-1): EAGVAQSPRYKIIEKRQSVAFWCNPISGHATLYWYQQILGQGPKLLIQFQNNGVVDDSQLPKDRFSAERLKGVDSTLKIQPAKLEDSAVYLCASSLELAGEQFFGPGTRLTVL.

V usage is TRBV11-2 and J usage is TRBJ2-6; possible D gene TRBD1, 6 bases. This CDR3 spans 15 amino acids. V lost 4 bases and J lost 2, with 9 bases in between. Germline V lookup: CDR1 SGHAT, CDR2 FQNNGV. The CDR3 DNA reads TGTGCCAGCAGCTCCAGGGGAGCTGGGGCCAACGTCCTGACTTTC. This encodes CASSSRGAGANVLTF.

The CDR3 loop reads CAWINTGGTEAFF. CDR3 nucleotide sequence: TGTGCCTGGATTAATACGGGGGGGACTGAAGCTTTCTTT. V gene TRBV30 combines with J gene TRBJ1-1, with D perhaps matching TRBD1 (5 bases). This CDR3 has 13 residues. Germline CDR1 reads GTSNPN; CDR2 reads SVGIG (reference sequence). Trimming took 4 bases from V and 5 from J, leaving 14 bases between them.

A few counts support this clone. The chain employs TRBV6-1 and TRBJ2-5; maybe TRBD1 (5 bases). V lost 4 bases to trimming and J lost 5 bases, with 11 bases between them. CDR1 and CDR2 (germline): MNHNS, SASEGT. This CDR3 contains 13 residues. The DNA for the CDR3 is TGTGCCAGCAGTGGGGGCCGGTGGGAGACCCAGTACTTC. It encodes CASSGGRWETQYF.

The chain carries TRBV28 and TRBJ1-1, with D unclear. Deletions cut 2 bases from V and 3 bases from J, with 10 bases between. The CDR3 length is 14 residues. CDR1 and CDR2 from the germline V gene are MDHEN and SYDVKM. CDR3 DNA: TGTGCCAGCAGTTTAGCAGGATCTTACACTGAAGCTTTCTTT. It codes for CASSLAGSYTEAFF.

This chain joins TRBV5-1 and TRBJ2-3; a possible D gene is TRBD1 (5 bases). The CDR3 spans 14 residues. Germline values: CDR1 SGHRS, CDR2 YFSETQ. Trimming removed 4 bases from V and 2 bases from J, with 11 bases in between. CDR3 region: CASSGAGSTDTQYF. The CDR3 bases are TGCGCCAGCAGCGGGGCAGGGTCCACAGATACGCAGTATTTT.

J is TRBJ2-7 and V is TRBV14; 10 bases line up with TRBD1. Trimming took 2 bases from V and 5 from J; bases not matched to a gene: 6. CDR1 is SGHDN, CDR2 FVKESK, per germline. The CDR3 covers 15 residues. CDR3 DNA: TGTGCCAGCAGCCAACGACAGGGGGCTAACAACGAGCAGTACTTC. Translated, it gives CASSQRQGANNEQYF.

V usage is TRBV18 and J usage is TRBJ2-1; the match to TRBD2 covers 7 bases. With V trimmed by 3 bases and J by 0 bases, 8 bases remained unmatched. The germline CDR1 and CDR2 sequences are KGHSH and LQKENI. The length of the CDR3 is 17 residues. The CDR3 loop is CASSPKTLADSYNEQFF. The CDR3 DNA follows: TGTGCCAGCTCACCCAAGACTCTAGCGGACTCCTACAATGAGCAGTTCTTC.

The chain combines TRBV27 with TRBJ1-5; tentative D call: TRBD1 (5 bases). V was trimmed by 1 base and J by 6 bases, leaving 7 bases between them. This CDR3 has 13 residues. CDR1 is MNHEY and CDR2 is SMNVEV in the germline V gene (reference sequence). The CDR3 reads CASSLFRAQPQHF. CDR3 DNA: TGTGCCAGCAGTTTATTCAGGGCTCAGCCCCAGCATTTT.

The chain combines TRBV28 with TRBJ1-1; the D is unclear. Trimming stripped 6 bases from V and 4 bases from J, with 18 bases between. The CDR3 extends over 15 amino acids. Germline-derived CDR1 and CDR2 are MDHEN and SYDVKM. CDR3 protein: CASSPSAGLGTEAFF. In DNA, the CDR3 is TGTGCCAGCAGCCCGTCGGCGGGCTTAGGCACTGAAGCTTTCTTT.

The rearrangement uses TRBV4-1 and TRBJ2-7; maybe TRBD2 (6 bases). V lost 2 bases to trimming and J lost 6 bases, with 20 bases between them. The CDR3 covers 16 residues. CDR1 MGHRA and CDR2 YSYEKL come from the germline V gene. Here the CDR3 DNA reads TGCGCCAGCAGCCAACAGGGTTCGGCTAGCGTCGGCGAGCAGTACTTC. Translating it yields CASSQQGSASVGEQYF.

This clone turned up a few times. The CDR3: CASSPPAQENTEAFF. The CDR3 region has the DNA TGTGCCAGCAGCCCCCCGGCGCAGGAGAACACTGAAGCTTTCTTT. The J gene is TRBJ1-1, the V gene TRBV6-6; D is unclear. The CDR3 covers 15 residues. The germline V and J ends were trimmed by 6 bases and 1 base, with 15 bases remaining between them. CDR1 is MNHNY and CDR2 is SVGAGI in the germline V gene (reference sequence).

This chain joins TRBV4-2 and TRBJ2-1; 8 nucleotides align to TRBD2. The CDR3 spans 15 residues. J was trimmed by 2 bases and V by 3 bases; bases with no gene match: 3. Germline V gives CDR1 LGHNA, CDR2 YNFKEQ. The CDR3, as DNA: TGTGCCAGCAGCCAGGCGGGAGGCCCCTACAATGAGCAGTTCTTC. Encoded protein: CASSQAGGPYNEQFF.

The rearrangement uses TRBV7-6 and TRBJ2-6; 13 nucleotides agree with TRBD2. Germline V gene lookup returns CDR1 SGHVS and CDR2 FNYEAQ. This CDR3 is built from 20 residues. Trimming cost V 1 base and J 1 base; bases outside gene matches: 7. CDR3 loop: CASSLGRPGLAGSGANVLTF. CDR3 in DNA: TGTGCCAGCAGCTTAGGGCGGCCGGGACTAGCGGGATCTGGGGCCAACGTCCTGACTTTC.

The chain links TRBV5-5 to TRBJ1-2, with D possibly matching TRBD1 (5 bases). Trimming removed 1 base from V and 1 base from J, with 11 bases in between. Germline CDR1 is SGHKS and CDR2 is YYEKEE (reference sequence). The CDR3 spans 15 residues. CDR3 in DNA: TGTGCCAGCAGCTTGAATCCGGGGGGTAACTATGGCTACACCTTC. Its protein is CASSLNPGGNYGYTF.

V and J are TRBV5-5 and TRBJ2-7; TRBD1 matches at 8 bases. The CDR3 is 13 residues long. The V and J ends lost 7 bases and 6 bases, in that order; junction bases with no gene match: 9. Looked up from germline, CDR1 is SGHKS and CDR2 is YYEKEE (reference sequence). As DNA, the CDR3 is TGTGCCAGCGGACGGGACAGGATTGGCGAGCAGTACTTC. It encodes CASGRDRIGEQYF.

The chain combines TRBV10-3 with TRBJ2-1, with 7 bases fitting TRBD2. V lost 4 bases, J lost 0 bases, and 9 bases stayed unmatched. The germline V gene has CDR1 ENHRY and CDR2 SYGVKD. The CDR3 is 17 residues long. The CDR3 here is CAISVASSGSSYNEQFF. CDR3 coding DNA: TGTGCCATCAGTGTCGCATCTAGCGGAAGCTCCTACAATGAGCAGTTCTTC.